Shown below are 7 T cell receptor beta chains from a single sample sequenced in a study of a mutant IDH1 vaccine in newly diagnosed glioma. As for time point: week 35, safety follow-up. Topical imiquimod was applied with each vaccine dose, which held 300 ug of mutant IDH1 20-mer peptide. No cognate antigen is known for these TCRs. TCRdb keeps only in-frame clones here, not all; method: immunoSEQ multiplex PCR. The sample comprises some 45,000 clones, 83% of which are singletons, and roughly 4.6% rests with the top ten. Specimen: PBMCs, collected from a glioma patient whose treatment included an IDH1 peptide vaccine. Source of these receptors: a woman between 50 and 59 years old with glioma.

This clone showed up just once. This chain joins TRBV9 and TRBJ1-5; no clear D. The CDR3 contains 15 residues. The V end was cut by 0 bases, the J end by 3 bases, with 10 bases between. Germline V gene sequence: CDR1 SGDLS, CDR2 YYNGEE. CDR3 DNA: TGTGCCAGCAGCGTAGGTGGCGCCCCCAATCAGCCCCAGCATTTT. Protein sequence: CASSVGGAPNQPQHF.

J is TRBJ2-5 and V is TRBV4-2, with no clear D. This CDR3 comprises 14 residues. Germline loops: CDR1 LGHNA, CDR2 YNFKEQ. The V end was cut by 1 base, the J end by 4 bases, with 10 bases between. The CDR3 here is CASSQASRTETQYF. CDR3 in DNA: TGTGCCAGCAGCCAAGCTTCCAGAACAGAGACCCAGTACTTC.

The chain links TRBV5-1 to TRBJ2-5; 9 bases line up with TRBD2. After removal of 5 bases from V and 5 bases from J, the junction contained 13 bases not matched to a gene. This CDR3 is 16 amino acids long. Germline assignment: CDR1 SGHRS and CDR2 YFSETQ. CDR3 in DNA: TGCGCCAGCAGTTCCTCGCGGGGGGGCCTCGGGGAGACCCAGTACTTC. Translated: CASSSSRGGLGETQYF.

This rearrangement joins TRBV18 to TRBJ1-1; D not certain. Per germline, CDR1 KGHSH and CDR2 LQKENI. V was trimmed by 1 base and J by 1 base, leaving 4 bases between them. This CDR3 contains 13 residues. The CDR3 DNA reads TGTGCCAGCTCACCACAGAAGAACACTGAAGCTTTCTTT. Protein product: CASSPQKNTEAFF.

V usage is TRBV19 and J usage is TRBJ1-1; 11 bases match TRBD1. The CDR3 length is 14 residues. Germline lookup yields CDR1 LNHDA and CDR2 SQIVND (reference sequence). Trimming took 6 bases from V and 5 from J; bases not matched to a gene: 5. The CDR3 DNA sequence: TGTGCCAGTAGGGGGACAGGGGGGGTAACTGAAGCTTTCTTT. Encoded protein: CASRGTGGVTEAFF.

The chain is built from TRBV30 and TRBJ1-2; 11 nucleotides line up with TRBD1. This CDR3 has 17 amino acids. The germline V gene has CDR1 GTSNPN and CDR2 SVGIG (reference sequence). V shed 1 base and J 7 bases; nucleotides not matched to a gene: 14. CDR3 sequence (DNA): TGTGCCTGGAGTGAAAAGGGACAGGGGGGAAGAGTTAGTGGCTACACCTTC. Amino acid sequence: CAWSEKGQGGRVSGYTF.

The chain recombines TRBV27 with TRBJ1-1, with D unclear. In germline, CDR1 is MNHEY, CDR2 SMNVEV (reference sequence). Trimming left V 6 bases short and J 7 bases short, with 12 bases between. There are 12 residues in the CDR3. CDR3 in DNA: TGTGCCAGCAGATCACCGCCGGATGAAGCTTTCTTT. It specifies CASRSPPDEAFF.